Below are 4 T cell receptor beta chains sequenced from a single sample in a study of technical replicates of blood from several donors. TCRdb's copy holds only in-frame clones and misses some; the assay was immunoSEQ multiplex PCR. The table has roughly 82,000 clones, 80% to 95% seen once. Sequenced: T cells isolated from PBMCs. Receptor source: a human donor in good health.

This clone came up a few times. This sequence joins TRBV19 and TRBJ2-7; D is undetermined. This CDR3 contains 13 residues. Germline CDR1 is LNHDA and CDR2 is SQIVND (reference sequence). The V gene lost 3 bases and the J gene lost 7 bases, with 13 bases spanning the gap. CDR3 nucleotides: TGTGCCAGTAGTATGAGGTCGGCTGCTGAGCAGTACTTC. It encodes CASSMRSAAEQYF. The variable domain in full, completed from reference TRBV19 and TRBJ2-7, reads DGGITQSPKYLFRKEGQNVTLSCEQNLNHDAMYWYRQDPGQGLRLIYYSQIVNDFQKGDIAEGYSVSREKKESFPLTVTSAQKNPTAFYLCASSMRSAAEQYFGPGTRLTVT.

The gene calls are TRBV11-2 and TRBJ2-1; a possible D gene is TRBD2 (6 bases). The CDR3 length is 15 residues. CDR1 and CDR2 (germline): SGHAT, FQNNGV. V shed 5 bases and J shed 9 bases, with 20 bases lying between them. The CDR3 loop reads CASSLIGEEVGEQFF. The CDR3 bases are TGTGCCAGCAGCCTAATAGGGGAGGAAGTAGGTGAGCAGTTCTTC.

This clone occurred once. J is TRBJ2-7 and V is TRBV7-2, with D maybe TRBD2 (5 bases). Germline CDR1 SGHTA, CDR2 FQGNSA. V was shortened by 4 bases and J by 3 bases, with 10 bases between the two germline ends. The CDR3 extends over 13 amino acids. As DNA, the CDR3 is TGTGCCAGCAGCTCGGACTGGAACTACGAGCAGTACTTC. Translating gives CASSSDWNYEQYF.

The chain combines TRBV6-5 with TRBJ2-1; the D is unclear. Germline V lookup: CDR1 MNHEY, CDR2 SVGAGI. CDR3 length: 13 amino acids. The V end was cut by 2 bases, the J end by 7 bases, with 9 bases between. CDR3 DNA sequence: TGTGCCAGCAGTTACACCAACATAAATGAGCAGTTCTTC. It yields the protein CASSYTNINEQFF.